This T cell receptor (beta chain) originates from a study of blood T cell repertoires in COVID-19. Only in-frame clones appear in the TCRdb table, and some are missing; sequencing was by immunoSEQ multiplex PCR. The data show 30,000 to 40,000 clones, with 85% seen just once and 15% to 20% held by the top ten. The CDR3 loop spans 13 amino acids. Trimming removed 6 bases from V and 1 base from J; junction bases left unmatched: 2. CDR1 and CDR2 from the germline V gene are MDHEN and SYDVKM. This clonotype originated in an older woman with active COVID-19. The genes are TRBV28 and TRBJ1-1, with 7 bases matching TRBD1. Sequenced material: peripheral blood. The CDR3 loop reads CASRQGRNTEAFF. The CDR3 coding sequence is TGTGCCAGCAGACAGGGGAGGAACACTGAAGCTTTCTTT.